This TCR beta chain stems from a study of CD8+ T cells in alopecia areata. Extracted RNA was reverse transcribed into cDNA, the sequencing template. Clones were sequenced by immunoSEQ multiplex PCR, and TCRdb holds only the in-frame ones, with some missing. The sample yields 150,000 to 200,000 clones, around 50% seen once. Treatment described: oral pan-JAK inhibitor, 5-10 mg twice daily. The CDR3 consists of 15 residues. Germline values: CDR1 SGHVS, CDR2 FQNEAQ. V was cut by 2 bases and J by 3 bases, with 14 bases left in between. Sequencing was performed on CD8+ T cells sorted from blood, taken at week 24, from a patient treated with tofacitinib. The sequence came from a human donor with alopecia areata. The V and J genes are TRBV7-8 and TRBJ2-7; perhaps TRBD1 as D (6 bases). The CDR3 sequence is CASSLYPGQVYEQYF. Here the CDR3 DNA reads TGTGCCAGCAGCTTATACCCGGGACAAGTCTACGAGCAGTACTTC.